This TCR beta chain comes out of a study of graft-versus-host responses after intestinal transplantation. With respect to this clone: Its antigen is as yet unknown.

This CDR3 is built from 13 residues. The V gene's germline CDR1 is MNHEY and CDR2 SVGAGI. Trimming at V came to 10 bases and at J to 6 bases, leaving 7 bases not matched to a gene. The table came from immunoSEQ multiplex PCR; TCRdb's copy has only in-frame clones and leaves some out. The table shows about 39,000 clones, with about 95% occurring only once. The chain employs TRBV6-5 and TRBJ2-7; the match to TRBD1 covers 12 bases. The TCR was taken from a human donor who was the organ donor for an intestinal transplant. This sample comprised unstimulated CD8+ T cells sorted from spleen or lymph node cells, obtained before transplant. The CDR3 protein is CAIPGQGAFEQYF. In DNA, the CDR3 is TGTGCCATTCCGGGACAGGGGGCTTTCGAGCAGTACTTC.